This T cell receptor beta chain is from a study of T cells in localized non-small cell lung cancer. The J segment lost 0 bases and the V segment lost 7 bases, leaving 9 bases of the junction unmatched. The CDR3 extends over 17 amino acids. Per germline, CDR1 LNHDA and CDR2 SQIVND (reference sequence). Clones were sequenced by immunoSEQ multiplex PCR, and TCRdb holds only the in-frame ones, with some missing. Here the sample spans roughly 40,000 clones, around 81% being singletons. General study findings and limits: Adjacent lung held a median 57 of the top 100 tumor clones. Higher blood T cell density tracked longer overall survival. The greatest T cell clonality was found in uninvolved adjacent lung (higher than in tumor).

Remarks on this clone: Its antigen is unidentified.

This TCR was sampled from a male donor older than 55 with stage II lung adenocarcinoma. The chain employs TRBV19 and TRBJ2-6, with 7 bases lining up with TRBD1. The input for sequencing was peripheral blood mononuclear cells, taken before any cancer treatment. CDR3 nucleotides: TGTGCCAGTACGGCTGACAGGGACGGCTCTGGGGCCAACGTCCTGACTTTC. Its protein product is CASTADRDGSGANVLTF.